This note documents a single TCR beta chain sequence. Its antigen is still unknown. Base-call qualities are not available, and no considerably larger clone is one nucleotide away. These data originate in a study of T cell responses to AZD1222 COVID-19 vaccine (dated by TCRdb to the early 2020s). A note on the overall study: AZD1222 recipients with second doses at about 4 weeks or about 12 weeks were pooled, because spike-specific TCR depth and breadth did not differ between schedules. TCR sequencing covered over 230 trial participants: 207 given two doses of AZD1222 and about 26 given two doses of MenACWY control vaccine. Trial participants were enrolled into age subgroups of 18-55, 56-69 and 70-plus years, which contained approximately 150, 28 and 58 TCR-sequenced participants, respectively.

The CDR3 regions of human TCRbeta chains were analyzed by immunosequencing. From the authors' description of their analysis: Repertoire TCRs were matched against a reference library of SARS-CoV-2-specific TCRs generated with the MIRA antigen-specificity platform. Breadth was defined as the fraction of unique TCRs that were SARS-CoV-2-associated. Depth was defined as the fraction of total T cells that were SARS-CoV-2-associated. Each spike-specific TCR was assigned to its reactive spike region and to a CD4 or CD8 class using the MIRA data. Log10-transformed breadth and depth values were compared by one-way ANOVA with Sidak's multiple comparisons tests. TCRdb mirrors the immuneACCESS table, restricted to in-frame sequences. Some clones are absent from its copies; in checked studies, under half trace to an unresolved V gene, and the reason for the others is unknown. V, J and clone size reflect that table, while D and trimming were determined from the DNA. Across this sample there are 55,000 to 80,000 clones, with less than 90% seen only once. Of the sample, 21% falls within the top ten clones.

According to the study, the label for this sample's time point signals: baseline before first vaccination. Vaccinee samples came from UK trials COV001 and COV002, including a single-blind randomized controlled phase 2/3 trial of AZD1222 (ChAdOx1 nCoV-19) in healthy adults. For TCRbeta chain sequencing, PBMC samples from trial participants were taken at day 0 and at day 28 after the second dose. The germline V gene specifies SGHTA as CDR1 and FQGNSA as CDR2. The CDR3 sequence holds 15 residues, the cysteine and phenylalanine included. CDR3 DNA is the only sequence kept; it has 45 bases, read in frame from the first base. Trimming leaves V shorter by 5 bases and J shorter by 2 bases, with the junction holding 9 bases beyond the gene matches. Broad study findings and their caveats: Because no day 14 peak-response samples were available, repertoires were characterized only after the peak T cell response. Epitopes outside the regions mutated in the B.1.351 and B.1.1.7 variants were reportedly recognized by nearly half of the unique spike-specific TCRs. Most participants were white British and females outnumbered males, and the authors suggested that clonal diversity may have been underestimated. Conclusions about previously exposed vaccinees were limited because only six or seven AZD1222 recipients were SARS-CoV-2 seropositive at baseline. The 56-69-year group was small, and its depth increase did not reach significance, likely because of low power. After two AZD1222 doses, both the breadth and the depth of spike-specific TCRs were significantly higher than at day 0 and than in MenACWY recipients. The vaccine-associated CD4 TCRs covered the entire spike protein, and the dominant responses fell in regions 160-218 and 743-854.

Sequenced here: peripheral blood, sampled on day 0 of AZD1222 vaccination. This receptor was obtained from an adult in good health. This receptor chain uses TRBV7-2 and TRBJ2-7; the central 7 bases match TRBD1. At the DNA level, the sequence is TGTGCCAGCAGCACCCGACAGGGTGGGACCTACGAGCAGTACTTC. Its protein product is CASSTRQGGTYEQYF.